Described below is a single T cell receptor (beta chain) sequence and its context. Its antigen remains unknown. These data are taken from a study of cytomegalovirus exposure and HLA in healthy donors. Overall study: The same platform was used for the roughly 120 validation repertoires as for the roughly 730 first-cohort repertoires, as reported in a later analysis.

General observations from the study: Associated with cytomegalovirus, according to the listing, were 150 to 200 TCR beta chains. Most TCR sequences were seen very rarely across donors, but some public TCRs occurred in many.

This table comes from immunoSEQ multiplex PCR, and its TCRdb copy is limited to in-frame clones, with some not included. The table lists 200,000 or so clones, around nine tenths of them singletons. V was pared by 3 bases and J by 9 bases, with 20 bases between. CDR1 is SEHNR, CDR2 FQNEAQ, per germline (reference sequence). The length of the CDR3 is 15 residues. This receptor was taken from a woman younger than 30 in good health and CMV-seronegative. The chain links TRBV7-9 to TRBJ1-2, with a weak D call TRBD1 (5 bases). The specimen sequenced was PBMCs. CDR3 sequence reads: CASSFETGTEASYTF. CDR3 nucleotides: TGTGCCAGCAGCTTCGAGACCGGGACTGAGGCTAGCTACACCTTC.